This entry lists 19 T cell receptor beta chains sequenced from one sample in a study of CD8+ T cells in alopecia areata. As to treatment: oral pan-JAK inhibitor, 5-10 mg twice daily. It was cDNA, reverse transcribed from extracted RNA, that served as the sequencing template. TCRdb keeps only in-frame clones here, not all; method: immunoSEQ multiplex PCR. The data contain 150,000 to 200,000 clones, more than 55% of them singletons. The sample consisted of CD4+ T cells sorted from blood, taken around week 50, from a patient treated with tofacitinib. Receptors were obtained from a human donor with alopecia areata.

V is TRBV28 and J is TRBJ1-5; D gene uncertain. The CDR3 is made up of 17 amino acids. The V and J ends lost 6 bases and 0 bases respectively, with 18 bases between them. CDR1 is MDHEN and CDR2 is SYDVKM in the germline V gene. The CDR3 spells CASSPPSGYNSNQPQHF. CDR3 bases: TGTGCCAGCAGCCCCCCCTCGGGGTACAATAGCAATCAGCCCCAGCATTTT.

V usage is TRBV15 and J usage is TRBJ1-4, with D perhaps TRBD1 (6 bases). Germline V gene lookup returns CDR1 LNHNV and CDR2 YYDKDF (reference sequence). The germline V and J ends were trimmed by 2 bases and 8 bases, with 12 bases remaining between them. The CDR3 has 14 residues. CDR3 DNA: TGTGCCACCAGCAGACGGACAGTGGAGGAAAAACTGTTTTTT. This gives the protein CATSRRTVEEKLFF.

The CDR3 spells CAWRGFGTGMNSPLHF. The CDR3 DNA follows: TGTGCCTGGAGGGGTTTTGGGACAGGGATGAATTCACCCCTCCACTTT. The chain carries TRBV30 and TRBJ1-6; 9 bases line up with TRBD1. This CDR3 is built from 16 residues. Losses at the gene ends were 3 bases for V and 7 bases for J; bases not matched to a gene: 10. CDR1 is GTSNPN and CDR2 is SVGIG in the germline V gene (reference sequence). Combining the CDR3 with reference TRBV30 and TRBJ1-6 gives the whole variable domain SQTIHQWPATLVQPVGSPLSLECTVEGTSNPNLYWYRQAAGRGLQLLFYSVGIGQISSEVPQNLSASRPQDRQFILSSKKLLLSDSGFYLCAWRGFGTGMNSPLHFGNGTRLTVT.

In its sample, this clone was seen a few times. The V and J genes are TRBV11-3 and TRBJ1-1; D unresolved. Germline CDR1 SGHNT, CDR2 YENEEA. V was shortened by 1 base and J by 1 base, with 7 bases between the two germline ends. CDR3 length equals 14 residues. CDR3 sequence reads: CASSLAGPNTEAFF. CDR3 DNA: TGTGCCAGCAGCTTAGCTGGCCCGAACACTGAAGCTTTCTTT.

J is TRBJ1-5 and V is TRBV15; 7 bases map to TRBD1. The CDR3 runs to 16 residues. The germline CDR1 and CDR2 sequences are LNHNV and YYDKDF (reference sequence). V trimming: 3 bases; J trimming: 6 bases; junction bases outside the gene matches: 11. CDR3 bases: TGTGCCACCAGCAGGGCTACGGACAGGAGGGGTCAGCCCCAGCATTTT. Translation gives CATSRATDRRGQPQHF.

The table lists this clone with a count of one. This chain joins TRBV7-9 and TRBJ1-2; the match to TRBD1 covers 9 bases. Trimming at V came to 5 bases and at J to 6 bases, leaving 7 bases not matched to a gene. The CDR3 contains 14 residues. Looked up from germline, CDR1 is SEHNR and CDR2 is FQNEAQ (reference sequence). The CDR3 protein is CASSELRTGDGYTF. The DNA for the CDR3 is TGTGCCAGCAGCGAACTAAGGACAGGGGATGGCTACACCTTC.

This clone was detected only a few times. This chain joins TRBV29-1 and TRBJ2-3, with 8 positions matching TRBD2. Germline loops: CDR1 SQVTM, CDR2 ANQGSEA. Germline trimming cut 7 bases from V and 0 bases from J; bases unmatched to any gene: 9. The CDR3 length is 15 residues. CDR3 residues: CSAAGGGRSTDTQYF. As DNA, the CDR3 is TGCAGCGCCGCCGGGGGGGGGCGAAGCACAGATACGCAGTATTTT.

The rearrangement links TRBV7-9 to TRBJ2-3, with D tentatively TRBD1 or TRBD2 (6 bases each). V lost 2 bases to trimming and J lost 3 bases, with 12 bases between them. This CDR3 has 15 residues. Per the germline V gene, CDR1 is SEHNR and CDR2 is FQNEAQ (reference sequence). The CDR3 loop is CASSLKGGWTDTQYF. The CDR3 DNA follows: TGTGCCAGCAGCTTAAAAGGGGGGTGGACAGATACGCAGTATTTT.

This clone appeared a few times. The chain uses TRBV5-6 and TRBJ2-6; D unresolved. Germline V gene data show CDR1 as SGHDT and CDR2 as YYEEEE. Trimming removed 4 bases from V and 2 bases from J, with 10 bases in between. The CDR3 is 15 residues long. In nucleotides, the CDR3 is TGTGCCAGCAGCGGGCTGGGTCCTGGGGCCAACGTCCTGACTTTC. Encoded protein: CASSGLGPGANVLTF. Full variable domain (remainder filled in from reference TRBV5-6 and TRBJ2-6): DAGVTQSPTHLIKTRGQQVTLRCSPKSGHDTVSWYQQALGQGPQFIFQYYEEEERQRGNFPDRFSGHQFPNYSSELNVNALLLGDSALYLCASSGLGPGANVLTFGAGSRLTVL.

This chain links TRBV6-6 with TRBJ2-3, with D perhaps matching TRBD1 or TRBD2 (6 bases each). Deletions cut 1 base from V and 3 bases from J, with 11 bases between. This CDR3 has 15 amino acids. CDR1 MNHNY and CDR2 SVGAGI come from the germline V gene (reference sequence). Here the CDR3 reads CASSYYGGPTDTQYF. The CDR3 DNA reads as TGTGCCAGCAGTTACTATGGGGGGCCTACAGATACGCAGTATTTT.

This clone was counted only a few times. CDR3 DNA: TGTGCCAGCAGCCCGGGGACAGGGCAGCCCCGGGCCAACGTCCTGACTTTC. Translation gives CASSPGTGQPRANVLTF. V usage is TRBV11-2 and J usage is TRBJ2-6; 9 bases line up with TRBD1. Germline V gene lookup returns CDR1 SGHAT and CDR2 FQNNGV. Trimming cost V 5 bases and J 5 bases; bases outside gene matches: 10. CDR3 length equals 17 residues.

J is TRBJ2-2 and V is TRBV27, with 8 nucleotides matching TRBD2. J was trimmed by 3 bases and V by 2 bases; bases with no gene match: 8. In germline, CDR1 is MNHEY, CDR2 SMNVEV (reference sequence). The CDR3 covers 17 residues. CDR3 DNA sequence: TGTGCCAGCAGTTTAGTTTCCAGCGGGGGTGACACCGGGGAGCTGTTTTTT. This encodes CASSLVSSGGDTGELFF.

The rearrangement uses TRBV25-1 and TRBJ1-2; D ambiguous. Trimming took 3 bases from V and 6 from J, leaving 14 bases between them. The CDR3 runs 14 residues. CDR1 MGHDK and CDR2 SYGVNS come from the germline V gene. The CDR3 sequence is CASSDGLSNNGYTF. The CDR3 nucleotides are TGTGCCAGCAGTGATGGGTTATCAAACAATGGCTACACCTTC.

The gene calls are TRBV6-5 and TRBJ1-5, with no clear D. Trimming took off 6 bases at V and 9 bases at J, with 15 bases between the two ends. The germline gives CDR1 MNHEY, CDR2 SVGAGI. The CDR3 extends over 13 amino acids. In nucleotides, the CDR3 is TGTGCCAGCAGGGAACGGGATTTAGGGCCCCAGCATTTT. It encodes CASRERDLGPQHF.

V usage is TRBV29-1 and J usage is TRBJ1-4; possible D gene TRBD1, 5 bases. Trimming took off 3 bases at V and 14 bases at J, with 16 bases between the two ends. The germline V gene has CDR1 SQVTM and CDR2 ANQGSEA. This CDR3 spans 12 amino acids. The CDR3 region has the DNA TGCAGCGTTGATGGGGTGGGGCCTAGGCTGTTTTTT. Translated, it gives CSVDGVGPRLFF.

Only a few counts were recorded for this clone. The chain combines TRBV18 with TRBJ1-2; no reliable D call. V was shortened by 3 bases and J by 6 bases, with 17 bases between the two germline ends. The CDR3 runs 15 residues. CDR1 and CDR2 from the germline V gene are KGHSH and LQKENI. The CDR3 protein is CASSPLQSGKDGYTF. The CDR3 bases are TGTGCCAGCTCACCCCTTCAAAGCGGAAAGGATGGCTACACCTTC.

V usage is TRBV30 and J usage is TRBJ1-1; 10 nucleotides match TRBD1. CDR1 is GTSNPN, CDR2 SVGIG, per germline (reference sequence). There are 15 residues in the CDR3. V shed 1 base, J shed 3 bases, and the junction held 5 bases outside the gene matches. CDR3 coding DNA: TGTGCCTGGAGTGGAGGACAGGGGGGACACACTGAAGCTTTCTTT. It translates to CAWSGGQGGHTEAFF.

This clone was seen more than once but under ten times. This sample also contains other DNA sequences that code for the same CDR3. V gene TRBV14 combines with J gene TRBJ2-7; D unresolved. V was shortened by 3 bases and J by 3 bases, with 9 bases between the two germline ends. This CDR3 has 13 residues. The germline V gene has CDR1 SGHDN and CDR2 FVKESK. The CDR3 sequence: CASSQGYNYEQYF. For the CDR3, the DNA is TGTGCCAGCAGCCAGGGCTACAACTACGAGCAGTACTTC.

This clone appeared a single time. V usage is TRBV29-1 and J usage is TRBJ2-3; D remains unclear. This CDR3 is built from 10 residues. Per the germline V gene, CDR1 is SQVTM and CDR2 is ANQGSEA. The V end was cut by 4 bases, the J end by 8 bases, with 7 bases between. CDR3 protein: CSVALGTQYF. The DNA of the CDR3 is TGCAGCGTTGCTCTGGGTACGCAGTATTTT.